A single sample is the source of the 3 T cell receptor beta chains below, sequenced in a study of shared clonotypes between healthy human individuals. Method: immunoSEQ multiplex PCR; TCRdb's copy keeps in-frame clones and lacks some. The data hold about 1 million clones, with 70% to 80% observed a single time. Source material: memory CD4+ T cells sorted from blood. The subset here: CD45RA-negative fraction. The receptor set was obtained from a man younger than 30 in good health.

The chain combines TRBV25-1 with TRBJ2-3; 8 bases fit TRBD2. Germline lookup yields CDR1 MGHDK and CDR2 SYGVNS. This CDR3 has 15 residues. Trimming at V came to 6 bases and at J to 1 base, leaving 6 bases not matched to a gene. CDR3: CASRGPRGGTDTQYF. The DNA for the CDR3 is TGTGCCAGCAGGGGTCCGCGGGGGGGCACAGATACGCAGTATTTT.

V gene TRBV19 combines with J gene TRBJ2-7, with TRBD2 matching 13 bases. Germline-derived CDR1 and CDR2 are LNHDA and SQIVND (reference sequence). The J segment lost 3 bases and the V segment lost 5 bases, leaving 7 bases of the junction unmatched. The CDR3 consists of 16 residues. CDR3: CASSVLGTSGNYEQYF. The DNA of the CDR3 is TGTGCCAGTAGTGTTCTCGGGACTAGCGGGAACTACGAGCAGTACTTC.

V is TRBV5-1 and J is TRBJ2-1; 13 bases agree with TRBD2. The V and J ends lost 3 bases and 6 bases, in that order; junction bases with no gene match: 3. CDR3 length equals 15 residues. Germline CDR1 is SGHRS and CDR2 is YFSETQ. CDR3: CASSSGTSGINEQFF. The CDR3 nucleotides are TGCGCCAGCAGCTCAGGGACTAGCGGGATCAATGAGCAGTTCTTC.